This T cell receptor (beta chain) was observed in a study of cytomegalovirus exposure and HLA in healthy donors. Study-wide results and limits: Researchers catalogued roughly 170 TCR beta chains as cytomegalovirus-associated. An assumption of roughly uniform sequencing depth across donors underlay the presence/absence analyses.

As concerns this clone: The antigen remains undetermined.

60 Vbeta and 13 Jbeta primers were used in PCR. Assay used: immunoSEQ multiplex PCR; TCRdb lists only in-frame clones, some missing. This table has over 65,000 clones, 75% to 85% appearing once. The CDR3 sequence is 15 residues long. Unmatched junction bases numbered 9, after V lost 5 bases and J lost 4 bases. CDR1 MNHEY and CDR2 SMNVEV come from the germline V gene (reference sequence). The receptor was isolated from a human donor in good health. The genes are TRBV27 and TRBJ1-2; 8 bases align to TRBD1. The material sequenced was PBMCs. The CDR3 DNA is TGTGCCAGCAGTCCGAGACAGGGGATGTCCTATGGCTACACCTTC. It encodes CASSPRQGMSYGYTF.